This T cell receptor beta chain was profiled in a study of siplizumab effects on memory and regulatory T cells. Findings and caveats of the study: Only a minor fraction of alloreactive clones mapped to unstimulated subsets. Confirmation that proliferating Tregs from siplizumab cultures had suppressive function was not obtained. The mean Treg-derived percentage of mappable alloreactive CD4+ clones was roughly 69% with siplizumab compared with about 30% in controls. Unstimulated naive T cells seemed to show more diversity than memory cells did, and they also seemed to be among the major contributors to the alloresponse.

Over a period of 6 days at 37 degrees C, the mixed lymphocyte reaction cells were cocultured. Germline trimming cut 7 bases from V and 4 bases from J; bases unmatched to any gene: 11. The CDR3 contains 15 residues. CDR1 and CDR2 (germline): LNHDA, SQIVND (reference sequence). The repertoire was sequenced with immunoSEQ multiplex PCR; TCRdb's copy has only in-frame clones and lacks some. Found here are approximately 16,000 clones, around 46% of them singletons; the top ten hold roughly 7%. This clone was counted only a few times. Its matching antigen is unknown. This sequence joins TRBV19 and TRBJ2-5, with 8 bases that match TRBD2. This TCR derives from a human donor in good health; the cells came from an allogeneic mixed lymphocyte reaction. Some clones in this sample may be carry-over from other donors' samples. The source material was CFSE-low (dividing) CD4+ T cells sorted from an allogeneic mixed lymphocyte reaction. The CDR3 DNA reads TGTGCCAGTACTAAGGCGGGAGGTGGGGGAGAGACCCAGTACTTC. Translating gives CASTKAGGGGETQYF.